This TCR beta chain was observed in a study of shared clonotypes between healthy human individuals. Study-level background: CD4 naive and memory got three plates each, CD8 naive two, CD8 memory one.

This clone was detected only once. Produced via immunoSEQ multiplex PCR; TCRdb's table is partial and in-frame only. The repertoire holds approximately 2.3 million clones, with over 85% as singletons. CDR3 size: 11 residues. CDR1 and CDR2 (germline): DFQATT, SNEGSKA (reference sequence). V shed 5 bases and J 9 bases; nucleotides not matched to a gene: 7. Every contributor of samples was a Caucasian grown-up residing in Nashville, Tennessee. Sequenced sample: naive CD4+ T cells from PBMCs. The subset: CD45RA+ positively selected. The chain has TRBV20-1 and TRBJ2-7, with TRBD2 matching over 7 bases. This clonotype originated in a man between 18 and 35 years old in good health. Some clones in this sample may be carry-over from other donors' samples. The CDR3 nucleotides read TGCAGTGCTGGGAGGGTCTCTGGGCAGTACTTC. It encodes CSAGRVSGQYF.